This T cell receptor beta chain was recovered during a study of CD8 T cells in ankylosing spondylitis. MiXCR, run by TCRdb on the 5' RACE reads, gives a single entry per CDR3 protein. The profile shows about 230,000 distinct CDR3 sequences, roughly 8% of them singletons. This clonotype has ten or more counts. The germline V and J ends were trimmed by 2 bases and 5 bases, with 9 bases remaining between them. This CDR3 spans 13 amino acids. The gene calls are TRBV12-3 or TRBV12-4 and TRBJ2-5; the D is unclear. This receptor was identified in a female donor with ankylosing spondylitis or in good health (not recorded which). The sequenced material came from blood, either unsorted or a sorted T cell fraction (not recorded which). The CDR3 reads CASSLRYAETQYF. The CDR3 coding sequence is TGTGCCAGCAGTTTAAGATATGCCGAGACCCAGTACTTC.